This T cell receptor (beta chain) was captured by sequencing in a study of T cell changes during pregnancy in multiple sclerosis. Clones were sequenced by immunoSEQ multiplex PCR, and TCRdb holds only the in-frame ones, with some missing. The table lists under 30,000 clones, approximately 94% of them singletons. The germline V gene encodes CDR1 GTSNPN and CDR2 SVGIG (reference sequence). Unmatched junction bases numbered 11, after V lost 0 bases and J lost 10 bases. The CDR3 extends over 15 amino acids. The chain couples TRBV30 to TRBJ2-1, with 8 bases matching TRBD2. This clonotype originated in a female donor with multiple sclerosis, enrolled in a pregnancy study. The sample in question was CD4+ T cells from peripheral blood mononuclear cells, obtained after pregnancy. The CDR3 DNA sequence: TGTGCCTGGAGTGTCAGCGGGGGCCCCCCCAGGGAGCAGTTCTTC. It encodes CAWSVSGGPPREQFF.